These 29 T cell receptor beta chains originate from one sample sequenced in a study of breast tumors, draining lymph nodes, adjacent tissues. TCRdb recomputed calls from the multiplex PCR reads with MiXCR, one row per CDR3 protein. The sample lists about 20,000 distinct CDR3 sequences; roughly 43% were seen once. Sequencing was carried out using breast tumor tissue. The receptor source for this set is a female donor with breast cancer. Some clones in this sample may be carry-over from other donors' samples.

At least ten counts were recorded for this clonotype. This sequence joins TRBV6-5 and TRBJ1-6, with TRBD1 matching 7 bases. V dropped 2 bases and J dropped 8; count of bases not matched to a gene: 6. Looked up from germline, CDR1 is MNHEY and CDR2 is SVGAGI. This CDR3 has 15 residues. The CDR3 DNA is TGTGCCAGCAGTTACACAACAGGGGATGATTCACCCCTCCACTTT. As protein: CASSYTTGDDSPLHF.

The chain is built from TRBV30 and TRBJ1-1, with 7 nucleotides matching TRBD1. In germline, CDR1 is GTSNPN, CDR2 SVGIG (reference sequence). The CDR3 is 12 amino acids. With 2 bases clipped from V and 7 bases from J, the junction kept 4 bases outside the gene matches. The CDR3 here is CAWSRQGNEAFF. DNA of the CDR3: TGTGCCTGGAGTCGACAGGGTAATGAAGCTTTCTTT.

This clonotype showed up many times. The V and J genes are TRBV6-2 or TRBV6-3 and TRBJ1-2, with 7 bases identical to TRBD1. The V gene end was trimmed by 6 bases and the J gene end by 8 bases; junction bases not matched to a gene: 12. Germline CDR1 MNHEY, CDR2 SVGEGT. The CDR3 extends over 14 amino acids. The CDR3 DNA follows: TGTGCCAGCAGCTCGGCCGGGACAGCAGGGGGCTACACCTTC. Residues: CASSSAGTAGGYTF.

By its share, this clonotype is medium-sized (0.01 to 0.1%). The CDR3 protein is CASSPGQDHYEQYF. The CDR3 bases are TGCGCCAGCAGCCCCGGACAGGACCACTACGAGCAGTACTTC. The chain uses TRBV5-1 and TRBJ2-7, with 7 bases that match TRBD1. V shed 4 bases and J 3 bases; nucleotides not matched to a gene: 7. The V gene's germline CDR1 is SGHRS and CDR2 YFSETQ. The CDR3 loop spans 14 amino acids. Filled out from reference TRBV5-1 and TRBJ2-7, the complete variable domain reads KAGVTQTPRYLIKTRGQQVTLSCSPISGHRSVSWYQQTPGQGLQFLFEYFSETQRNKGNFPGRFSGRQFSNSRSEMNVSTLELGDSALYLCASSPGQDHYEQYFGPGTRLTVT.

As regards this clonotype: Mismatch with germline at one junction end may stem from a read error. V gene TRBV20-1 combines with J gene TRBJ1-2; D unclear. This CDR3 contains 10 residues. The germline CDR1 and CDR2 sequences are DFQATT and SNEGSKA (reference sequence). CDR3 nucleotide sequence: TGCAGTGCTAGAAGTGAGGAGAACTTCTTC. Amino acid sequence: CSARSEENFF.

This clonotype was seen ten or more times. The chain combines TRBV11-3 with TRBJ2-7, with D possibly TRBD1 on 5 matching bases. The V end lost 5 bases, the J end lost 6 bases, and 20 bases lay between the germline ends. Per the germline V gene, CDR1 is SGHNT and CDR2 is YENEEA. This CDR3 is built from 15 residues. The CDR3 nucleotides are TGTGCCAGCAGCCCTACGGACACCTCAAGGGGCGAGCAGTACTTC. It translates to CASSPTDTSRGEQYF.

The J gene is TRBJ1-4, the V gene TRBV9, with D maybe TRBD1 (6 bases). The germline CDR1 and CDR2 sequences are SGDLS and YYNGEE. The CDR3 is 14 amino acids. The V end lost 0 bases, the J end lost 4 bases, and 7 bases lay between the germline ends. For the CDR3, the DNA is TGTGCCAGCAGCGTAGGGACAGTTAATGAAAAACTGTTTTTT. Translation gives CASSVGTVNEKLFF.

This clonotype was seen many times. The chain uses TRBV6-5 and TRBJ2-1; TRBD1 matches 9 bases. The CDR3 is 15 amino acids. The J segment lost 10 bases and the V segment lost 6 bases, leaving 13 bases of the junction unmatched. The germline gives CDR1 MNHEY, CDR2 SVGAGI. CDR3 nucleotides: TGTGCCAGCAGCCCCTGGACAGGGGAGTATAGGGAGCAGTTCTTC. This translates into CASSPWTGEYREQFF.

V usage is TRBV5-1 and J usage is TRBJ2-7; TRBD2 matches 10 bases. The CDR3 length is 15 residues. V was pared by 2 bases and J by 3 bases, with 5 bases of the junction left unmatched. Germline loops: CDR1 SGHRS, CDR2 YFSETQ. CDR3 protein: CASSLGASGSYEQYF. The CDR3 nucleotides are TGCGCCAGCAGCTTAGGGGCTAGCGGGAGCTACGAGCAGTACTTC.

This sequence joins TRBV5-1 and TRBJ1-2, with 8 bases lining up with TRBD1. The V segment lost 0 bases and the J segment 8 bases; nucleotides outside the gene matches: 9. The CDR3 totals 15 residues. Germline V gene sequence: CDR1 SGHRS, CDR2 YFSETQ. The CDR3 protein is CASSLAPGTGYGYTF. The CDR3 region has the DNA TGCGCCAGCAGCTTGGCCCCCGGGACAGGCTACGGCTACACCTTC.

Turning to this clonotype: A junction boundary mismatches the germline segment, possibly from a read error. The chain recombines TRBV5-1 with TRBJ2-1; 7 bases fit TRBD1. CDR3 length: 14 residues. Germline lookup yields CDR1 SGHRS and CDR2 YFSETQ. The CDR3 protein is CANSEGGSYNEQFF. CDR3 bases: TGCGCCAACAGCGAAGGGGGCTCCTACAACGAGCAGTTCTTC.

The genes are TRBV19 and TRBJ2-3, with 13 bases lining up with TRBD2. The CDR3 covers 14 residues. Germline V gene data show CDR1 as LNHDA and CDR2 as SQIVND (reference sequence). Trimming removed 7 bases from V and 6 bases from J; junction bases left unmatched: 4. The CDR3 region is CASNGLAGVDTQYF. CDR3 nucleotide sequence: TGTGCCAGTAACGGACTAGCGGGGGTCGATACGCAGTATTTT.

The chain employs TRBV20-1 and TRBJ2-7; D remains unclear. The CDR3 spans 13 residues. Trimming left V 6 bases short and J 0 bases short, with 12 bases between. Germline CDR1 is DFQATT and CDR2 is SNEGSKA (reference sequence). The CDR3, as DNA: TGCAGTGCCCCTTCCCCGAGCTCCTACGAGCAGTACTTC. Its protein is CSAPSPSSYEQYF.

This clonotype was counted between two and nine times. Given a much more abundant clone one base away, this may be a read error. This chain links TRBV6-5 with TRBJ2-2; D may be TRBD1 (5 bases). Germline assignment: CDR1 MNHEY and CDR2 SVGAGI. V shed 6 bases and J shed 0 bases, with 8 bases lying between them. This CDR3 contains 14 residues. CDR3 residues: CASSPTANTGELFF. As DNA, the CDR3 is TGTGCCAGCAGCCCGACAGCGAACACCGGGGAGCTGTTTTTT.

As DNA, the CDR3 is TGTGCCAGCAGCCAAGATGGACAAATGAACACTGAAGCTTTCTTT. It translates to CASSQDGQMNTEAFF. The V and J genes are TRBV4-2 and TRBJ1-1, with D perhaps matching TRBD1 (5 bases). Trimming left V 0 bases short and J 0 bases short, with 8 bases between. CDR1 is LGHNA, CDR2 YNFKEQ, per germline. The CDR3 runs 15 residues.

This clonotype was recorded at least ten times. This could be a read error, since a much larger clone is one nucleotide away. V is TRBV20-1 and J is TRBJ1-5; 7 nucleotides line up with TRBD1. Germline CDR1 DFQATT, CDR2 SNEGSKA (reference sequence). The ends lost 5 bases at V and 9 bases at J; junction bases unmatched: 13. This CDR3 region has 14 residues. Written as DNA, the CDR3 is TGCAGTGCTGGAGCAGGGGGTCCGAAACCGCCCCAGCATTTT. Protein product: CSAGAGGPKPPQHF.

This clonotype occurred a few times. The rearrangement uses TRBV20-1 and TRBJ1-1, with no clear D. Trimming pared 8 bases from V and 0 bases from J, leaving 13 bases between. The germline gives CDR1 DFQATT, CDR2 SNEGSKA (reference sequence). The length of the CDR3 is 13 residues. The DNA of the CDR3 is TGCAGTACGGATTCGGTACTGAACACTGAAGCTTTCTTT. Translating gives CSTDSVLNTEAFF.

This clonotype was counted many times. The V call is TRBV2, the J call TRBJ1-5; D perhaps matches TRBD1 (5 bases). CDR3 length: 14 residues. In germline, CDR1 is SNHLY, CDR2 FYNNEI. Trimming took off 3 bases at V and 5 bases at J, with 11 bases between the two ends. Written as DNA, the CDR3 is TGTGCCAGCAGTGAGGGGGGGGTTTATCAGCCCCAGCATTTT. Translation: CASSEGGVYQPQHF.

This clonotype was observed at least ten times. CDR3 nucleotide sequence: TGTGCCAGCAGCGGAGGCAGCAATCAGCCCCAGCATTTT. Its translation: CASSGGSNQPQHF. This chain joins TRBV6-2 or TRBV6-3 and TRBJ1-5; D gene ambiguous. Germline loops: CDR1 MNHEY, CDR2 SVGEGT. Trimming cost V 6 bases and J 1 base, with 7 bases left between them. The CDR3 runs 13 residues.

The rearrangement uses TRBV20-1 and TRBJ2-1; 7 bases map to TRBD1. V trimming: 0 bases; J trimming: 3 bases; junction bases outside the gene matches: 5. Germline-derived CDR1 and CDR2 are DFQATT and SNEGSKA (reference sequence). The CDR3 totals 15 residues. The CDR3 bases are TGCAGTGCTAGAGACCCGGGACAGATCTACAATGAGCAGTTCTTC. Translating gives CSARDPGQIYNEQFF.

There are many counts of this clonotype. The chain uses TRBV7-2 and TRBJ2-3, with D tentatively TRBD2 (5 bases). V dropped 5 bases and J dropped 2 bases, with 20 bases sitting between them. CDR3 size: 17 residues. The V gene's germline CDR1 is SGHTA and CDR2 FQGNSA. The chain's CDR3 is CASSQSSASPLTDTQYF. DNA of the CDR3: TGTGCCAGCAGCCAGAGTTCGGCTAGCCCACTCACAGATACGCAGTATTTT.

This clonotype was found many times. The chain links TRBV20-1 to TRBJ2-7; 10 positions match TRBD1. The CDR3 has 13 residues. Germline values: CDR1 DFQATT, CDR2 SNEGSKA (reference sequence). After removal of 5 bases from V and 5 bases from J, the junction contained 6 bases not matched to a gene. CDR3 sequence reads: CSADRDRGNEQYF. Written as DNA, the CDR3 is TGCAGTGCTGACCGGGACAGGGGCAACGAGCAGTACTTC.

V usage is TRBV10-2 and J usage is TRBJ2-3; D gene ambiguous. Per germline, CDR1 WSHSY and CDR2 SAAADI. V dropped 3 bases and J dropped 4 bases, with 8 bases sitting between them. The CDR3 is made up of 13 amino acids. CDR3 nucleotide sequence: TGCGCCAGCAGTGACGGTGGGGCAGATACGCAGTATTTT. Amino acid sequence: CASSDGGADTQYF.

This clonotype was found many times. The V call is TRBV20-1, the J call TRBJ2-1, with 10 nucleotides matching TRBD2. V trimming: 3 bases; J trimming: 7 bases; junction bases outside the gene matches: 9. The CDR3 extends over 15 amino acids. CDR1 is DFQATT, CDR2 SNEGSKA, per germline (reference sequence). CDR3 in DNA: TGCAGTGCTAGGAAACCGGGACTAGCGCGGAATGAGCAGTTCTTC. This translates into CSARKPGLARNEQFF.

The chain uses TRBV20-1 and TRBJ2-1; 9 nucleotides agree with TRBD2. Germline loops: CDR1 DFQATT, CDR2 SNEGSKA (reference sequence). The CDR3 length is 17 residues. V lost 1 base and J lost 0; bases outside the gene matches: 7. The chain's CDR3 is CSARGGVSGSSYNEQFF. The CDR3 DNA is TGCAGTGCTAGAGGAGGGGTTAGCGGGAGCTCCTACAATGAGCAGTTCTTC.

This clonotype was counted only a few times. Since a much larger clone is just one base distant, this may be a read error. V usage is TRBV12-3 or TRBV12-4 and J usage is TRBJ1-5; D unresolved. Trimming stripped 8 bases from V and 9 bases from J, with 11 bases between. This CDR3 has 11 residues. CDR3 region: CASGDGGPQHF. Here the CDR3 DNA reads TGTGCCAGCGGAGACGGTGGGCCCCAGCATTTT.

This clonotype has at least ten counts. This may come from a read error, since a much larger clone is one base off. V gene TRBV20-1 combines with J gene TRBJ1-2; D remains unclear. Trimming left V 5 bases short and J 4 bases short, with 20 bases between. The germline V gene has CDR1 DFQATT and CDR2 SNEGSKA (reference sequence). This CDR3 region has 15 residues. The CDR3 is CSAFSSGSATYGYTF. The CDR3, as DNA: TGCAGTGCTTTCTCATCGGGGTCTGCTACCTATGGCTACACCTTC.

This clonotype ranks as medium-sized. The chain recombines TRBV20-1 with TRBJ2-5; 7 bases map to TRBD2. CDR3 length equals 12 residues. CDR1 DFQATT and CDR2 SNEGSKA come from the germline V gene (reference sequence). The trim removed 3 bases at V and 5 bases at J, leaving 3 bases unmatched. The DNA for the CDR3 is TGCAGTGCTAGGTTGGGGGGGGAGACCCAGTACTTC. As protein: CSARLGGETQYF.

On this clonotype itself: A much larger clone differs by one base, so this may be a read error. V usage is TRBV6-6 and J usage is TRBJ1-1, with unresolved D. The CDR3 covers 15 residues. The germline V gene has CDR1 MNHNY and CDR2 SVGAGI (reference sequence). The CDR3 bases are TGTGCCGGCAGGTTTTGGACGGACGGGGACACTGAAGCTTTCTTT. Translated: CAGRFWTDGDTEAFF.